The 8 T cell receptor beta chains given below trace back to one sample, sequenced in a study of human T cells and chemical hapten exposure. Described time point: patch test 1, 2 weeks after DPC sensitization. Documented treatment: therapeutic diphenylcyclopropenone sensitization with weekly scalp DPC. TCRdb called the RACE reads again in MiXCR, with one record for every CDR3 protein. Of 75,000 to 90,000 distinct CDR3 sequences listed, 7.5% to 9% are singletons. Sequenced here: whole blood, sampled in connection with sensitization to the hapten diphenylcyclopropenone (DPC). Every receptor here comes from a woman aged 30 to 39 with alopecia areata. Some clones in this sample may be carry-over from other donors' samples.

CDR3 nucleotides: TGTGCCAGCGCCGGTATTTCCTATAATTCACCCCTCCACTTT. This translates into CASAGISYNSPLHF. This chain joins TRBV11-2 and TRBJ1-6; D gene uncertain. Germline assignment: CDR1 SGHAT and CDR2 FQNNGV. V dropped 8 bases and J dropped 1 base, with 9 bases sitting between them. CDR3 length equals 14 residues.

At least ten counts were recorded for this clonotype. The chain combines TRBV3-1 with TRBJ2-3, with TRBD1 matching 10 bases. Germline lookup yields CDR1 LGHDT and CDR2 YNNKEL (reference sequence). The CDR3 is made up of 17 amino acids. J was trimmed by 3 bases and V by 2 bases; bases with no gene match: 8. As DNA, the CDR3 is TGTGCCAGCAGCCAAATGGGTCGACAGGGGGCAACAGATACGCAGTATTTT. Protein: CASSQMGRQGATDTQYF.

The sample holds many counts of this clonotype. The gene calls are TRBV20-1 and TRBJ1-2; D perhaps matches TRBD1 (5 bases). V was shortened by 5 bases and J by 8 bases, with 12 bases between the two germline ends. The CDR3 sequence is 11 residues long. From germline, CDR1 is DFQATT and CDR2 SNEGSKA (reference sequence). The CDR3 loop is CSAARGDGYTF. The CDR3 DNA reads TGCAGTGCTGCTCGGGGCGACGGCTACACCTTC.

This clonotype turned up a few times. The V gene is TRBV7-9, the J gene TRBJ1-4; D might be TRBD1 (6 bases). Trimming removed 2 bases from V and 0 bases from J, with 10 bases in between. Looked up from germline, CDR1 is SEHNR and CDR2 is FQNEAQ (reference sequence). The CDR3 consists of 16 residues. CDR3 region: CASSLLRTATNEKLFF. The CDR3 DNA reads TGTGCCAGCAGCTTACTACGGACAGCAACTAATGAAAAACTGTTTTTT.

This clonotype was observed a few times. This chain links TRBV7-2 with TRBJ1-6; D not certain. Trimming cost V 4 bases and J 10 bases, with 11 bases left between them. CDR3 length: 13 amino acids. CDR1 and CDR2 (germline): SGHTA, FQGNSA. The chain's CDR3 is CASSSQGGSPLHF. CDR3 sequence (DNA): TGTGCCAGCAGCTCACAAGGCGGCTCACCCCTCCACTTT.

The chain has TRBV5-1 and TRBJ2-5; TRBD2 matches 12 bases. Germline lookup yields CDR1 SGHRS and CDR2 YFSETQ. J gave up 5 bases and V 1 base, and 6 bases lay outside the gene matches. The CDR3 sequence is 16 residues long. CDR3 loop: CASSLSTSGGDETQYF. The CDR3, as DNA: TGCGCCAGCAGCTTGTCGACTAGCGGGGGCGACGAGACCCAGTACTTC.

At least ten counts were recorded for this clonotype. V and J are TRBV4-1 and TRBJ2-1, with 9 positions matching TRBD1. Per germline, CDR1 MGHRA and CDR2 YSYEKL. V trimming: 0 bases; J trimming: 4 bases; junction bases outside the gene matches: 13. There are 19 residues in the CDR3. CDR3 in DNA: TGCGCCAGCAGCCAAGATAATCTCCCGGGACAGGGCCCTTACAATGAGCAGTTCTTC. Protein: CASSQDNLPGQGPYNEQFF.

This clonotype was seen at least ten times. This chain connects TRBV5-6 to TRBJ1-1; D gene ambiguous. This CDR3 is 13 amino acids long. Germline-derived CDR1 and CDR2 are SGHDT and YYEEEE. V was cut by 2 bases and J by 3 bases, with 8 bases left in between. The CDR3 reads CASSFRHHTEAFF. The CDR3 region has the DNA TGTGCCAGCAGCTTCCGGCACCACACTGAAGCTTTCTTT.